One sample yielded the 9 T cell receptor beta chains listed below, sequenced in a study of T cell responses to AZD1222 COVID-19 vaccine. The table came from immunoSEQ multiplex PCR; TCRdb's copy has only in-frame clones and leaves some out. The repertoire has 110,000 or so clones, approximately 87% of them found once; the top ten carry 4.4%. The sample here was peripheral blood, taken 28 days after the second AZD1222 dose. All receptors come from an adult who received the AZD1222 COVID-19 vaccine.

The genes are TRBV6-5 and TRBJ2-1, with D perhaps matching TRBD2 (5 bases). Germline V lookup: CDR1 MNHEY, CDR2 SVGAGI. The CDR3 covers 13 residues. Trimming took 2 bases from V and 6 from J, leaving 8 bases between them. The CDR3 loop is CASSYAGLNEQFF. The CDR3 nucleotides are TGTGCCAGCAGTTACGCCGGACTCAATGAGCAGTTCTTC.

The chain combines TRBV7-8 with TRBJ1-1; 8 bases match TRBD1. The junction had 8 bases not matched to a gene; V was cut back by 4 bases and J by 4 bases. CDR3 length: 15 amino acids. Germline lookup yields CDR1 SGHVS and CDR2 FQNEAQ. The CDR3 DNA reads TGTGCCAGCAGCTGGATCGACGGACAGGGCACTGAAGCTTTCTTT. Encoded protein: CASSWIDGQGTEAFF.

V gene TRBV5-4 combines with J gene TRBJ2-1; 9 nucleotides agree with TRBD2. This CDR3 has 15 amino acids. The V gene's germline CDR1 is SGHNT and CDR2 YYREEE (reference sequence). The V and J ends lost 6 bases and 3 bases, in that order; junction bases with no gene match: 7. CDR3 DNA: TGTGCCAGCACCGATAGCGGGAGCGTCTACAATGAGCAGTTCTTC. Translation gives CASTDSGSVYNEQFF. The whole variable domain, remainder taken from reference TRBV5-4 and TRBJ2-1, is ETGVTQSPTHLIKTRGQQVTLRCSSQSGHNTVSWYQQALGQGPQFIFQYYREEENGRGNFPPRFSGLQFPNYSSELNVNALELDDSALYLCASTDSGSVYNEQFFGPGTRLTVL.

The sample holds a few counts of this clone. CDR3 sequence reads: CASSIGTAYEQYF. CDR3 coding DNA: TGTGCCAGCAGCATCGGGACAGCCTACGAGCAGTACTTC. V gene TRBV7-3 combines with J gene TRBJ2-7; 7 nucleotides match TRBD1. The germline V gene encodes CDR1 SGHTA and CDR2 FQGTGA. The CDR3 contains 13 residues. V lost 5 bases to trimming and J lost 2 bases; unmatched junction nucleotides: 3.

About this clone itself: One junction end does not reproduce the germline sequence, and a read error may be involved. V is TRBV2 and J is TRBJ1-4; D is undetermined. CDR3 length: 13 amino acids. In germline, CDR1 is SNHLY, CDR2 FYNNEI. The CDR3 sequence: CASSGRPKEKLFF. The CDR3 nucleotides read TGTGCCAGCAGTGGACGGCCTAAGGAAAAACTGTTTTTT.

The chain combines TRBV4-3 with TRBJ1-6, with unresolved D. There are 15 residues in the CDR3. The V and J ends lost 1 base and 10 bases respectively, with 14 bases between them. CDR1 and CDR2 (germline): LGHNA, YSLEER. This CDR3 is CASSQAQLMSSPLHF. DNA of the CDR3: TGCGCCAGCAGCCAAGCACAGTTAATGTCCTCACCCCTCCACTTT.

This chain uses TRBV9 with TRBJ2-3; 14 bases line up with TRBD2. The trim removed 1 base at V and 6 bases at J, leaving 4 bases unmatched. This CDR3 has 16 amino acids. Germline loops: CDR1 SGDLS, CDR2 YYNGEE. CDR3 DNA: TGTGCCAGCAGCGTAACGACTAGCGGGAGGGCCGATACGCAGTATTTT. Amino acid sequence: CASSVTTSGRADTQYF.

J is TRBJ2-5 and V is TRBV5-4, with TRBD2 matching 11 bases. CDR1 and CDR2 from the germline V gene are SGHNT and YYREEE (reference sequence). There are 17 residues in the CDR3. V shed 3 bases and J 2 bases; nucleotides not matched to a gene: 9. The CDR3 loop reads CASSSGLAGPLQETQYF. The CDR3 nucleotides read TGTGCCAGCAGCTCCGGACTAGCGGGCCCCCTACAAGAGACCCAGTACTTC.

The chain has TRBV24-1 and TRBJ2-1, with 7 bases matching TRBD2. J lost 8 bases, V lost 4 bases, and 4 bases had no gene match. CDR3 length: 13 amino acids. The germline V gene encodes CDR1 KGHDR and CDR2 SFDVKD. The CDR3 coding sequence is TGTGCCACCAGTGACGGGACTAAGGATGAGCAGTTCTTC. It translates to CATSDGTKDEQFF.